This paragraph covers one TCR beta chain sequence. These data are taken from a study of shared clonotypes between healthy human individuals. This CDR3 has 18 residues. CDR1 is MGHDK and CDR2 is SYGVNS in the germline V gene. With 2 bases clipped from V and 0 bases from J, the junction kept 7 bases outside the gene matches. The sorted-subset replicate PCRs were given about 200 ng DNA, which is tens of thousands of T cell genomes. Sequenced by immunoSEQ multiplex PCR; TCRdb stores in-frame clones only, minus some. Among approximately 320,000 clones listed, 74% were seen once. The receptor comes from a man aged 25 to 40 in good health. The sample consisted of memory CD4+ T cells sorted from blood. The subset: CD45RA-negative fraction. The rearrangement links TRBV25-1 to TRBJ1-5; 10 bases line up with TRBD1. The CDR3 nucleotides are TGTGCCAGCAGTGAAAGCGGACAGGGGGAGAATAGCAATCAGCCCCAGCATTTT. Translating it yields CASSESGQGENSNQPQHF.